The clone carrying this T cell receptor (beta chain) was recorded a few times. The data originate from a study of beta chain features in type 1 diabetes. Germline V lookup: CDR1 SGHAT, CDR2 FQNNGV. Trimming pared 0 bases from V and 8 bases from J, leaving 11 bases between. This CDR3 has 14 amino acids. Every bit of the isolated RNA underwent reverse transcription, so sequencing read expressed TCRB transcripts. Assay: immunoSEQ multiplex PCR; the TCRdb copy retains only in-frame clones and omits some. Among roughly 250,000 clones listed, about 10% were seen once. The chain is built from TRBV11-2 and TRBJ2-1, with D unclear. This clonotype was sampled from a woman in her late teens or twenties in good health. Sequencing was done on a sample of naive CD4+ T cells from blood. In DNA, the CDR3 is TGTGCCAGCAGCTTAGATCTCCAGGTAGATGAGCAGTTCTTC. As protein: CASSLDLQVDEQFF.